The 17 T cell receptor beta chains presented below share a single source sample, sequenced in a study of shared clonotypes between healthy human individuals. Measured with immunoSEQ multiplex PCR; TCRdb has only the in-frame clones, and not every one. The sample holds about 980,000 clones, over 75% seen once. Sequenced: memory CD4+ T cells sorted from blood. Subset described: CD45RA-negative fraction. These TCRs come from a man between 18 and 29 years old in good health.

The chain is built from TRBV7-9 and TRBJ2-5, with TRBD2 identical over 11 bases. The CDR3 is 16 residues long. The ends lost 4 bases at V and 1 base at J; junction bases unmatched: 5. Germline V gene sequence: CDR1 SEHNR, CDR2 FQNEAQ (reference sequence). CDR3 in DNA: TGTGCCAGCAGCTCCGGGACTAGCGGCTTCCAAGAGACCCAGTACTTC. Translating it yields CASSSGTSGFQETQYF.

The genes are TRBV11-2 and TRBJ2-7; tentative D call: TRBD1 (6 bases). The CDR3 is 13 amino acids. The ends were cut back, 5 bases at V and 2 bases at J, with 10 bases in the middle. The germline CDR1 and CDR2 sequences are SGHAT and FQNNGV. CDR3: CASSQGTTYEQYF. In DNA, the CDR3 is TGTGCCAGCAGCCAAGGGACAACCTACGAGCAGTACTTC.

This clone was seen only a few times. The chain carries TRBV12-5 and TRBJ1-1; tentatively, D is TRBD1 (6 bases). Trimming removed 0 bases at V and 9 bases at J, with 11 bases between. Germline loops: CDR1 LGHNT, CDR2 FRNRAP. The CDR3 has 13 residues. The CDR3 loop reads CASGLVSGDKAFF. CDR3 nucleotides: TGTGCTAGTGGTTTGGTTTCAGGGGATAAAGCTTTCTTT.

The rearrangement links TRBV6-5 to TRBJ1-1; 8 bases map to TRBD1. CDR1 and CDR2 from the germline V gene are MNHEY and SVGAGI. The CDR3 is 15 residues long. Losses at the gene ends were 6 bases for V and 2 bases for J; bases not matched to a gene: 8. CDR3 bases: TGTGCCAGCAGGACCCAAGGACAGGGAAACACTGAAGCTTTCTTT. Translation gives CASRTQGQGNTEAFF.

This chain joins TRBV7-5 and TRBJ1-1. TRBV7-5 is given as a pseudogene. This CDR3 spans 12 amino acids. This chain's CDR3 is CASSLEGLEAFF. CDR3 nucleotides: TGTGCCAGCAGCCTGGAGGGGTTGGAAGCTTTCTTT.

This clone was observed a single time. CDR3 region: CASTSGQRYGYTF. The DNA of the CDR3 is TGTGCCAGCACATCGGGACAGAGGTATGGCTACACCTTC. This chain uses TRBV6-1 with TRBJ1-2; 7 bases align to TRBD1. The CDR3 sequence is 13 residues long. Germline assignment: CDR1 MNHNS and CDR2 SASEGT. V lost 7 bases and J lost 5; bases outside the gene matches: 7.

The V call is TRBV5-1, the J call TRBJ2-5; possibly TRBD2 for D (6 bases). The CDR3 extends over 14 amino acids. The V gene lost 5 bases and the J gene lost 6 bases, with 17 bases spanning the gap. Germline CDR1 and CDR2: SGHRS and YFSETQ. DNA for the CDR3: TGCGCCAGCAGGGGTGGAGGGAATGATAAGACCCAGTACTTC. Translated: CASRGGGNDKTQYF.

Many counts were recorded for this clone. Other nucleotide sequences from this sample produce the same CDR3. V usage is TRBV6-6 and J usage is TRBJ1-6; D possibly corresponds to TRBD1 (6 bases). Germline CDR1 and CDR2: MNHNY and SVGAGI (reference sequence). Trimming cost V 6 bases and J 9 bases, with 18 bases left between them. The CDR3 loop spans 15 amino acids. The CDR3 region has the DNA TGTGCCAGCAGACCACAAACAGGGATGGCTTCACCCCTCCACTTT. Its translation: CASRPQTGMASPLHF.

The chain uses TRBV5-1 and TRBJ2-5; 12 bases are a match to TRBD2. The V and J ends lost 7 bases and 2 bases, in that order; junction bases with no gene match: 6. CDR3 size: 15 residues. Germline loops: CDR1 SGHRS, CDR2 YFSETQ. The CDR3 bases are TGCGCCAGCGGGTTGACTAGCGGGGGACAAGAGACCCAGTACTTC. Residues: CASGLTSGGQETQYF.

This clone appeared once. The CDR3 DNA follows: TGTGCCAGCAGCCTCAGCTCGGTTGATACGCAGTATTTT. The encoded protein is CASSLSSVDTQYF. V gene TRBV28 combines with J gene TRBJ2-3; D ambiguous. Germline lookup yields CDR1 MDHEN and CDR2 SYDVKM. V shed 6 bases and J shed 6 bases, with 13 bases lying between them. The CDR3 sequence is 13 residues long.

A few counts support this clone. The CDR3 reads CASSGGGVHYNEQFF. The CDR3 bases are TGTGCCAGCAGCGGAGGAGGGGTTCATTACAATGAGCAGTTCTTC. The V and J genes are TRBV7-9 and TRBJ2-1; TRBD2 is a possible D gene (6 bases). Germline assignment: CDR1 SEHNR and CDR2 FQNEAQ (reference sequence). CDR3 length: 15 residues. Trimming cost V 5 bases and J 4 bases, with 15 bases left between them.

This clone was picked up one time. The CDR3 coding sequence is TGCGCCAGTCGGGGGACAGCAAGCTCTGGGGCCAACGTCCTGACTTTC. Protein: CASRGTASSGANVLTF. J is TRBJ2-6 and V is TRBV5-1; tentative D call: TRBD1 (7 bases). V lost 8 bases and J lost 0, with 15 bases in between. Germline CDR1 reads SGHRS; CDR2 reads YFSETQ. This CDR3 has 16 amino acids.

The chain couples TRBV2 to TRBJ2-5; D remains ambiguous. The CDR3 length is 11 residues. Germline V CDR1 and CDR2: SNHLY, FYNNEI. V gave up 6 bases and J gave up 2 bases, with 4 bases separating them. This CDR3 is CASRLQETQYF. The DNA of the CDR3 is TGTGCCAGCAGGCTACAAGAGACCCAGTACTTC.

The chain is built from TRBV5-1 and TRBJ2-5, with TRBD1 matching over 8 bases. CDR1 SGHRS and CDR2 YFSETQ come from the germline V gene. Germline trimming cut 7 bases from V and 2 bases from J; bases unmatched to any gene: 7. CDR3 size: 14 residues. The CDR3 loop is CASLRGQGQETQYF. CDR3 DNA: TGCGCCAGCCTCCGAGGACAGGGACAAGAGACCCAGTACTTC.

This clone has more than one count but fewer than ten. The chain uses TRBV9 and TRBJ2-7; a weak D match, TRBD1 (6 bases). This CDR3 is 13 amino acids long. CDR1 is SGDLS and CDR2 is YYNGEE in the germline V gene. V lost 2 bases to trimming and J lost 3 bases, with 9 bases between them. The DNA for the CDR3 is TGTGCCAGCAGCGTTGAGGGGGACTACGAGCAGTACTTC. Protein: CASSVEGDYEQYF.

This clone was seen more than once but under ten times. For the CDR3, the DNA is TGTGCCTGGAGTGTGGAATACTACGAAAAACTGTTTTTT. Residues: CAWSVEYYEKLFF. V is TRBV30 and J is TRBJ1-4; D not resolved. Trimming cost V 0 bases and J 8 bases, with 10 bases left between them. The length of the CDR3 is 13 residues. Germline V gives CDR1 GTSNPN, CDR2 SVGIG (reference sequence).

The chain carries TRBV5-6 and TRBJ2-1; either TRBD1 or TRBD2 may supply D (5 bases each). The V and J ends lost 1 base and 9 bases respectively, with 11 bases between them. The CDR3 is made up of 13 amino acids. Germline lookup yields CDR1 SGHDT and CDR2 YYEEEE. CDR3 DNA: TGTGCCAGCAGCTTGTTTGGGGGTGGTGAGCAGTTCTTC. Protein sequence: CASSLFGGGEQFF.